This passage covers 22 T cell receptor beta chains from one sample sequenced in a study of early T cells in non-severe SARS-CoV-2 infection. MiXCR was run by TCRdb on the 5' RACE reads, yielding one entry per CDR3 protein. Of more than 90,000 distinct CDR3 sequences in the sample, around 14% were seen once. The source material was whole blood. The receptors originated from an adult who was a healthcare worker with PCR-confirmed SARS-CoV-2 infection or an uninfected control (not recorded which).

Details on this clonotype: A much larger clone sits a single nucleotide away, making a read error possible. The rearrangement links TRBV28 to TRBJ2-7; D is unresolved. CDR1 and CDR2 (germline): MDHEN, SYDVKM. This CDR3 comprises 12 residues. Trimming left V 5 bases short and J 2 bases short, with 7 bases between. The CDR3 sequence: CASSPPAYEQYF. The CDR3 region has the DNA TGTGCCAGCAGTCCTCCGGCCTACGAGCAGTACTTC.

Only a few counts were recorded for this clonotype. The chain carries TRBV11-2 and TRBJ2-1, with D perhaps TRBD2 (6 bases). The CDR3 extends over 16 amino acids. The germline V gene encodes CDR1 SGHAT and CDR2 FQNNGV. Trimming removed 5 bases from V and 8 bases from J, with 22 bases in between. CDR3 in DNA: TGTGCCAGCAGCCCCGGGATAGCGGTGCTTCGGGATGAGCAGTTCTTC. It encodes CASSPGIAVLRDEQFF.

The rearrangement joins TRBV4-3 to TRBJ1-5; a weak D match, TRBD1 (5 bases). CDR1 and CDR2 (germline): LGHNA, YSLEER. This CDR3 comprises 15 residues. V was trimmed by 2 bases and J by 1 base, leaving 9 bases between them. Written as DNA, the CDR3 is TGCGCCAGCAGCCAAACCGACAGCAGCAATCAGCCCCAGCATTTT. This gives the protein CASSQTDSSNQPQHF.

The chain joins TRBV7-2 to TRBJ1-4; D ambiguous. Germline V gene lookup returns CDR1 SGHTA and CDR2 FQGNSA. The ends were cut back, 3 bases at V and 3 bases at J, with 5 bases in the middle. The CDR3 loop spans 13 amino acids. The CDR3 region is CASSFGSNEKLFF. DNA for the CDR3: TGTGCCAGCAGCTTTGGATCTAATGAAAAACTGTTTTTT.

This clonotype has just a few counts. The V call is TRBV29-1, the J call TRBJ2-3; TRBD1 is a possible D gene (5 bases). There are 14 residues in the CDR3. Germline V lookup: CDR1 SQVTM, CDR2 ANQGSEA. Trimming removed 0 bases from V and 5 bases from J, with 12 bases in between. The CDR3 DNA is TGCAGCGTTGAAGACATGGGGCCTGGAGATACGCAGTATTTT. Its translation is CSVEDMGPGDTQYF.

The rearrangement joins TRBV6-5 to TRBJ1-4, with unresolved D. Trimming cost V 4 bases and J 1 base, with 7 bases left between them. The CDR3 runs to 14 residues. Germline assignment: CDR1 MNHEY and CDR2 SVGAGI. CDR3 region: CASSWGGTNEKLFF. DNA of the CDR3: TGTGCCAGCAGTTGGGGAGGAACTAATGAAAAACTGTTTTTT.

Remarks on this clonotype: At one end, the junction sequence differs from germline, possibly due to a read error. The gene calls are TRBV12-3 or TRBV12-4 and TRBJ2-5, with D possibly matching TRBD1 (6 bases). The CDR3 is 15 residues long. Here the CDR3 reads CVSSRTGQNQETQYF. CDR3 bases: TGTGTCAGCAGTCGAACGGGACAAAACCAAGAGACCCAGTACTTC.

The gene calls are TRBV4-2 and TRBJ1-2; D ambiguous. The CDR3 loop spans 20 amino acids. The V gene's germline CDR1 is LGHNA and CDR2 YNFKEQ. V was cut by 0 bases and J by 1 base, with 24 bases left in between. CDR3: CASSQDRPDRRGSYNYGYTF. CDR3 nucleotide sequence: TGTGCCAGCAGCCAAGATCGTCCAGACCGGCGCGGGAGCTATAACTATGGCTACACCTTC.

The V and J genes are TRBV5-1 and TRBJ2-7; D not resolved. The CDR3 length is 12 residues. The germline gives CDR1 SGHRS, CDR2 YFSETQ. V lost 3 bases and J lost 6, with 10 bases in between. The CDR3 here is CASSSASLEQYF. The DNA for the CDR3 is TGCGCCAGCAGCTCTGCTTCTCTCGAGCAGTACTTC. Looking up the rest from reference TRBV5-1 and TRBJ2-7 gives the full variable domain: KAGVTQTPRYLIKTRGQQVTLSCSPISGHRSVSWYQQTPGQGLQFLFEYFSETQRNKGNFPGRFSGRQFSNSRSEMNVSTLELGDSALYLCASSSASLEQYFGPGTRLTVT.

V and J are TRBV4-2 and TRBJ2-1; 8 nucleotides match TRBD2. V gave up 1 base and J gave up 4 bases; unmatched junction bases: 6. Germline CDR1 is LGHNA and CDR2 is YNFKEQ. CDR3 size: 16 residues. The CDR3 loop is CASSQGGAGEYNEQFF. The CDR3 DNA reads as TGTGCCAGCAGCCAAGGGGGAGCGGGGGAATACAATGAGCAGTTCTTC.

CDR3 residues: CATAPTGTGHNEQFF. The CDR3, as DNA: TGTGCCACCGCCCCCACCGGGACGGGGCACAATGAGCAGTTCTTC. The V call is TRBV24-1, the J call TRBJ2-1; D may correspond to TRBD1 or TRBD2 (5 bases each). There are 15 residues in the CDR3. Germline CDR1 KGHDR, CDR2 SFDVKD. V shed 9 bases and J shed 5 bases, with 19 bases lying between them.

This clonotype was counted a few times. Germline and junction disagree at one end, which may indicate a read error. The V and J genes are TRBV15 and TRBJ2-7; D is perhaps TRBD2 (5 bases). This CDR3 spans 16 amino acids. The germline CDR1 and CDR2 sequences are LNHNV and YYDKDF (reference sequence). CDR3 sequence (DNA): TGTGCCACCAGCAGAGTTACCGGCGAGGGCTCCCACGAGCAGTACTTC. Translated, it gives CATSRVTGEGSHEQYF.

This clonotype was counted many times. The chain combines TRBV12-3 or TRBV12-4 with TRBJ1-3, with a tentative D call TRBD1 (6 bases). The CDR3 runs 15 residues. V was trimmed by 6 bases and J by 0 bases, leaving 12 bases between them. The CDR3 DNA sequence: TGTGCCAGCAGGCGGGACACAAGCTCTGGAAACACCATATATTTT. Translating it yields CASRRDTSSGNTIYF.

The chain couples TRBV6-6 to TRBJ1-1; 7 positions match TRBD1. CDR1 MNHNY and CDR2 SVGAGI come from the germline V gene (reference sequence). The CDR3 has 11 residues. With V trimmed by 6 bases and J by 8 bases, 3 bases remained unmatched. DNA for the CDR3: TGTGCCAGCAGCACACAGGGGGAAGCTTTCTTT. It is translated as CASSTQGEAFF.

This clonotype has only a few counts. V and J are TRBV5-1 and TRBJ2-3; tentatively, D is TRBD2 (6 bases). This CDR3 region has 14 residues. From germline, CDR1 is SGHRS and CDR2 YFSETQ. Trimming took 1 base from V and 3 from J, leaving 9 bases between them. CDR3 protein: CASSLRRGTDTQYF. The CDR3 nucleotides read TGCGCCAGCAGCTTGCGGCGGGGTACAGATACGCAGTATTTT.

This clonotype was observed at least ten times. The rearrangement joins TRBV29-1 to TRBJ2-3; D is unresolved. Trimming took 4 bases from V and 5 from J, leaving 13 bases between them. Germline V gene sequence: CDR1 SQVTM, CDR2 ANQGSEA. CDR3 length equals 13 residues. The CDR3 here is CSVATAYGDTQYF. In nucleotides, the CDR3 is TGCAGCGTTGCTACCGCCTATGGAGATACGCAGTATTTT.

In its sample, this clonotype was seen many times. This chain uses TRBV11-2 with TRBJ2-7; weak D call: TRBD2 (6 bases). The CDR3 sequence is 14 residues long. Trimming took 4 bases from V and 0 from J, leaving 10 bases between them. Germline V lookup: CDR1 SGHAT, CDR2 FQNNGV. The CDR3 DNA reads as TGTGCCAGCAGCTCAGCGGGCAACTCCTACGAGCAGTACTTC. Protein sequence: CASSSAGNSYEQYF.

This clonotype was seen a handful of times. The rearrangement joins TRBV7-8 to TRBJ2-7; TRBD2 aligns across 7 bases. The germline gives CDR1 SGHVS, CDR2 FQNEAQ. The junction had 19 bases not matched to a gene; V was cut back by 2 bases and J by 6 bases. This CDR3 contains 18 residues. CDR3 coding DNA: TGTGCCAGCAGCTTATTTAAGCCACCTCAGCGTCCGGGGGGCGAGCAGTACTTC. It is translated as CASSLFKPPQRPGGEQYF.

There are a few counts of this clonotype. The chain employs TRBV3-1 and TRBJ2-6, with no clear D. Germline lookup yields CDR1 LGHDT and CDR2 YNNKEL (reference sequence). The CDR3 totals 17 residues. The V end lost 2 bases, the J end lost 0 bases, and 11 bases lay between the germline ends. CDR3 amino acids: CASSQSLAHSGANVLTF. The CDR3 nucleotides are TGTGCCAGCAGCCAAAGTCTGGCACACTCTGGGGCCAACGTCCTGACTTTC.

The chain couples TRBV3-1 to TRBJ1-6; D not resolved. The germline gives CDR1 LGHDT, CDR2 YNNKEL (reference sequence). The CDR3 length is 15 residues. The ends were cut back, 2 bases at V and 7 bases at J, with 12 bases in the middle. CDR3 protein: CASSQRLPGNSPLHF. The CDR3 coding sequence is TGTGCCAGCAGCCAACGACTTCCCGGCAATTCACCCCTCCACTTT.

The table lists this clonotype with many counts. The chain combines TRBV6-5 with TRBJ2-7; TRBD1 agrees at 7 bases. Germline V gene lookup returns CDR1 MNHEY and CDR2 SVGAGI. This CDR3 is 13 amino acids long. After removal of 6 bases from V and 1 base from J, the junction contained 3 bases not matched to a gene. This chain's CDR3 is CASSQGQSYEQYF. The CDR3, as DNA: TGTGCCAGCAGCCAGGGACAGTCCTACGAGCAGTACTTC.

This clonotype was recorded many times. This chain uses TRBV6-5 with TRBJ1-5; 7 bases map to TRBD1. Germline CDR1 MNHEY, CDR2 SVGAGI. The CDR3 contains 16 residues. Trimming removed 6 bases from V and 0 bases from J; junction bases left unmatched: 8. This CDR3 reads CASSLGTAYSNQPQHF. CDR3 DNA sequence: TGTGCCAGCAGCCTCGGGACAGCCTATAGCAATCAGCCCCAGCATTTT.